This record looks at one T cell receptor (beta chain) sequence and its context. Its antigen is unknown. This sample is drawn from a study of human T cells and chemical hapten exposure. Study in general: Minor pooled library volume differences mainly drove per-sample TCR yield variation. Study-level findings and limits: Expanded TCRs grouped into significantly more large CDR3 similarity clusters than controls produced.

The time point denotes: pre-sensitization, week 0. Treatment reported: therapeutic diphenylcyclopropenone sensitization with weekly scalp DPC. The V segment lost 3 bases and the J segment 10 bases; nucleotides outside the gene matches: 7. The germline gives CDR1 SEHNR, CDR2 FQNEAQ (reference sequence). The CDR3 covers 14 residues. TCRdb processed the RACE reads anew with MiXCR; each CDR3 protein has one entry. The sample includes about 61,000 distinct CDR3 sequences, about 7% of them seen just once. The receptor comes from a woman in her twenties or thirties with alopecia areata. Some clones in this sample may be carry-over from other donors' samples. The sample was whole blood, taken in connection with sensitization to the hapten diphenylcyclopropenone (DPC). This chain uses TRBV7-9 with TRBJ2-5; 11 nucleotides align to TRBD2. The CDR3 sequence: CASSFLTSGEGQYF. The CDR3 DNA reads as TGTGCCAGCAGCTTTCTGACTAGCGGGGAGGGCCAGTACTTC.